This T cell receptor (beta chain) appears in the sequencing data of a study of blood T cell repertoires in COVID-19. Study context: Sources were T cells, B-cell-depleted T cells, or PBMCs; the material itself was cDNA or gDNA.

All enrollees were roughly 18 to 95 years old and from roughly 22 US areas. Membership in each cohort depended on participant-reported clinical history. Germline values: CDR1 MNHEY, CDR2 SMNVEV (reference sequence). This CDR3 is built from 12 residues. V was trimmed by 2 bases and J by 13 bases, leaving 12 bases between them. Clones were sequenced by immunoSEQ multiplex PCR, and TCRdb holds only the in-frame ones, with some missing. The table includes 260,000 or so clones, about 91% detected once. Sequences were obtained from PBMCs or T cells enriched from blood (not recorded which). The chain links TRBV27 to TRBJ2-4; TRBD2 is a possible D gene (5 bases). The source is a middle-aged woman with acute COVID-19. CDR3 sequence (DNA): TGTGCCAGCAGTTTAATACCGGGAACCCAGTACTTC. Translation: CASSLIPGTQYF.